This T cell receptor (beta chain) was found in a study of blood T cell repertoires in COVID-19. Followed over time, Seattle patients had been enrolled while infection was active. V lost 5 bases to trimming and J lost 3 bases, with 15 bases between them. The CDR3 spans 14 residues. CDR1 SQVTM and CDR2 ANQGSEA come from the germline V gene. Under the authors' procedure: How many nucleated cells were present was estimated from reference gene primer amplification. The method was immunoSEQ multiplex PCR; TCRdb's version includes in-frame clones alone and lacks a portion of them. Clone size and the V and J calls come from that table; the DNA yielded D and trimming. The table shows roughly 380,000 clones, with 89% occurring only once.

V and J are TRBV29-1 and TRBJ2-3; possibly TRBD1 for D (5 bases). The receptor's source is a woman between 40 and 50 years old with COVID-19, enrolled during active disease. Sequenced input: peripheral blood. The CDR3 DNA is TGCAGCGTTAACGGCCAGGGTTCAACAGATACGCAGTATTTT. Encoded protein: CSVNGQGSTDTQYF.